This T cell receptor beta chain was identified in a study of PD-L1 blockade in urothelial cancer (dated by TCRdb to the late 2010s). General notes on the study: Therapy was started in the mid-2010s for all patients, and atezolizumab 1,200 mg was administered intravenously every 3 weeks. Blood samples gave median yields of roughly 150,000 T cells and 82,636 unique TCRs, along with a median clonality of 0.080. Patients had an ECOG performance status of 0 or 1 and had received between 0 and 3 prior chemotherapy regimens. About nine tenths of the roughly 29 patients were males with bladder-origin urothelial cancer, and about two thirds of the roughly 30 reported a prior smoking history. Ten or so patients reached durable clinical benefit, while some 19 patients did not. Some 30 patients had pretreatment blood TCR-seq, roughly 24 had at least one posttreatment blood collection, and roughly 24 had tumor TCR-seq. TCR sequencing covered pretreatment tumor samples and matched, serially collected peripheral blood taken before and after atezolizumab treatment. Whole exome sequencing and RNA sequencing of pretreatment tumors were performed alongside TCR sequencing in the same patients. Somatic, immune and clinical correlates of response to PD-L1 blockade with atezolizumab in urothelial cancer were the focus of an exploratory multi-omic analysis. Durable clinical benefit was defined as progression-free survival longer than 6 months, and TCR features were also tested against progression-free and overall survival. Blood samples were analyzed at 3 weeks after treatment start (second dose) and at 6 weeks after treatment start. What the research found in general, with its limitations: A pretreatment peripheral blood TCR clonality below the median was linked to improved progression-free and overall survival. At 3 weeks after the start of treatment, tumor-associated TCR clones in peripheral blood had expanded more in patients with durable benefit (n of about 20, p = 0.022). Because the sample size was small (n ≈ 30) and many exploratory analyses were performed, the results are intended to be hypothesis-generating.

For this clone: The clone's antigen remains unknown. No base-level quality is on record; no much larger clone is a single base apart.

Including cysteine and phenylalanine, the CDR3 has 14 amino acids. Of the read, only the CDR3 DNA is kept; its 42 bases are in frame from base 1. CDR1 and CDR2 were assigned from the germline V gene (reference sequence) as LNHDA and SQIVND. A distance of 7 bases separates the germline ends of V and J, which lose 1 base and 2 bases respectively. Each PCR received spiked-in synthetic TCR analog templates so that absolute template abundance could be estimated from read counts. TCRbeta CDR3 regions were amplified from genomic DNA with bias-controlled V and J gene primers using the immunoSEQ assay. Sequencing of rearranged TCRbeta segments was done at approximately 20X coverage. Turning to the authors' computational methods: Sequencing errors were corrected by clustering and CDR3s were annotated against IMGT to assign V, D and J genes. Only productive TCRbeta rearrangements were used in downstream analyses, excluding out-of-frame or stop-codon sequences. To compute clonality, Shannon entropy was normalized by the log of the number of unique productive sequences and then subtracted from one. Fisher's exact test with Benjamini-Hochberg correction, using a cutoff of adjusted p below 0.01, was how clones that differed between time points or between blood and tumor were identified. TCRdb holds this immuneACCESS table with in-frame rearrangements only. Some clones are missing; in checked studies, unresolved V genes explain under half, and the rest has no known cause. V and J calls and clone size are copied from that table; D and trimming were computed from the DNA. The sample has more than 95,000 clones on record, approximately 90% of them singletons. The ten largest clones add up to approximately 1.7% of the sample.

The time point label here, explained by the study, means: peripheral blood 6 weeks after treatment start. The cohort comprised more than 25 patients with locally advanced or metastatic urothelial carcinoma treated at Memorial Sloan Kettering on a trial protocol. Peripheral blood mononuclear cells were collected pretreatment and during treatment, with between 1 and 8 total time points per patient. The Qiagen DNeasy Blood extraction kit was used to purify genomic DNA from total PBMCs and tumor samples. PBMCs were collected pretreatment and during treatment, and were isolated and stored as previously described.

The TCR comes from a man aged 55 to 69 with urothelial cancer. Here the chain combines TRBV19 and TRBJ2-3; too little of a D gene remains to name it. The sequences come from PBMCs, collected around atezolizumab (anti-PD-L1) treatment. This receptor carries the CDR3 CASSIGSATDTQYF. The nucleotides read TGTGCCAGTAGTATAGGAAGCGCCACAGATACGCAGTATTTT.